This T cell receptor beta chain came from a study of control samples from healthy donors and cancer patients. Germline assignment: CDR1 GTSNPN and CDR2 SVGIG (reference sequence). This CDR3 has 13 residues. V was shortened by 4 bases and J by 1 base, with 9 bases between the two germline ends. The assay was immunoSEQ multiplex PCR, and TCRdb's table has in-frame clones only and misses some. The sample carries around 140,000 clones, 91% recorded once. The specimen was blood. The chain employs TRBV30 and TRBJ2-3, with a weak D call TRBD2 (5 bases). This clonotype was obtained from a man aged 25-45 years in good health. The CDR3 sequence: CAWTDGGTDTQYF. The CDR3 DNA sequence: TGTGCCTGGACGGACGGGGGCACAGATACGCAGTATTTT.